This section outlines one TCR beta chain sequence together with its context. Its target is not known. V trimming: 6 bases; J trimming: 6 bases; junction bases outside the gene matches: 12. The CDR3 has 16 amino acids. The germline V gene encodes CDR1 MNHEY and CDR2 SMNVEV (reference sequence). Using immunoSEQ multiplex PCR, the repertoire was profiled, and TCRdb retains in-frame clones only, with some absent. The data show about 150,000 clones, about 88% seen once. This sample was included in a study of T cell responses to AZD1222 COVID-19 vaccine. Study results and limitations: Sampled repertoires all dated from after the peak T cell response. Following two doses of AZD1222, Spike-specific TCR breadth and depth rose. White British people made up most donors, females outnumbered males, and clonal diversity was possibly underestimated. Regions 160-218 and 743-854 held dominance among vaccine-associated CD4 TCRs, which spanned spike.

The sequencing here drew on peripheral blood, taken after recovery from COVID-19. The clonotype originates from an adult who had recovered from COVID-19. This sequence joins TRBV27 and TRBJ2-7, with 12 nucleotides matching TRBD2. The CDR3 DNA reads TGTGCCAGCAGGCCCCCCGGGACTAGCGGGTACCGCGAGCAGTACTTC. As protein: CASRPPGTSGYREQYF.